This note documents a single T cell receptor beta chain sequence. Measured with immunoSEQ multiplex PCR; TCRdb has only the in-frame clones, and not every one. Seen here are about 130,000 clones, more than 70% observed once, and the top ten hold 3.6%. This sample is part of a study of blood T cell repertoires in COVID-19. The CDR3 consists of 10 residues. V lost 8 bases and J 7 bases, leaving 9 bases between the germline ends. Per the germline V gene, CDR1 is DFQATT and CDR2 is SNEGSKA (reference sequence). This receptor was obtained from a woman in her sixties with acute or convalescent COVID-19. The genes are TRBV20-1 and TRBJ2-1, with D tentatively TRBD1 (5 bases). The material sequenced was peripheral blood. The CDR3 spells CSLGENEQFF. CDR3 DNA: TGCAGTTTAGGGGAAAATGAGCAGTTCTTC.